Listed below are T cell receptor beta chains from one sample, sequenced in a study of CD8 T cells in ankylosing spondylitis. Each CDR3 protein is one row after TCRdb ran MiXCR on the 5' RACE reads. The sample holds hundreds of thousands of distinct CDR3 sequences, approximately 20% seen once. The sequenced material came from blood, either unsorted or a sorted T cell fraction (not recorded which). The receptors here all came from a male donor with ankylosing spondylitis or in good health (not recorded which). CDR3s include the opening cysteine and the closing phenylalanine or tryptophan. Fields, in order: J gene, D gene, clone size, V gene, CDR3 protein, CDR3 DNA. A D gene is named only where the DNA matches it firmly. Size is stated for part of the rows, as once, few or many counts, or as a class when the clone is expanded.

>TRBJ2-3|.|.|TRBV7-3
CASSFWGGPDRTDTQYF
TGTGCCAGCAGCTTTTGGGGGGGCCCAGATCGCACAGATACGCAGTATTTT
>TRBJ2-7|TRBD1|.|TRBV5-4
CASTVWQGEIEQYF
TGTGCCAGCACCGTCTGGCAGGGGGAAATAGAGCAGTACTTC
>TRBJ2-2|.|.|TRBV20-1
CSASEPNTGELFF
TGCAGTGCCTCAGAACCGAACACCGGGGAGCTGTTTTTT
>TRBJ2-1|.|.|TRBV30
CAWSILGNSYNEQFF
TGTGCCTGGTCAATTCTGGGGAACTCCTACAATGAGCAGTTCTTC
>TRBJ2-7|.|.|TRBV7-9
CASSLVADSYEQYF
TGTGCCAGCAGCTTAGTCGCGGATTCCTACGAGCAGTACTTC
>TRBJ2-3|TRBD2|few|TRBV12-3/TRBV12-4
CASSPGGWETDTQYF
TGTGCCAGCAGCCCGGGGGGGTGGGAGACAGATACGCAGTATTTT
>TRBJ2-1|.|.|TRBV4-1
CASSLSSSQGGEQFF
TGCGCCAGCAGCCTCTCATCCTCCCAGGGGGGGGAGCAGTTCTTC
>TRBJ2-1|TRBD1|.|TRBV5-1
CASSLSDTGGLGNEQFF
TGCGCCAGCAGCTTGTCGGATACAGGGGGCCTGGGAAATGAGCAGTTCTTC
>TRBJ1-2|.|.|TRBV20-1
CSPFRDGYTF
TGCAGTCCCTTTAGGGATGGCTACACCTTC
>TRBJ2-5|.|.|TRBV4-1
CASSQVGQRGETQYF
TGCGCCAGCAGCCAAGTAGGACAGAGAGGAGAGACCCAGTACTTC
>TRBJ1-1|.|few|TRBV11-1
CASSSGDAELTNTEAFF
TGTGCCAGCAGCTCAGGGGACGCGGAATTGACGAACACTGAAGCTTTCTTT